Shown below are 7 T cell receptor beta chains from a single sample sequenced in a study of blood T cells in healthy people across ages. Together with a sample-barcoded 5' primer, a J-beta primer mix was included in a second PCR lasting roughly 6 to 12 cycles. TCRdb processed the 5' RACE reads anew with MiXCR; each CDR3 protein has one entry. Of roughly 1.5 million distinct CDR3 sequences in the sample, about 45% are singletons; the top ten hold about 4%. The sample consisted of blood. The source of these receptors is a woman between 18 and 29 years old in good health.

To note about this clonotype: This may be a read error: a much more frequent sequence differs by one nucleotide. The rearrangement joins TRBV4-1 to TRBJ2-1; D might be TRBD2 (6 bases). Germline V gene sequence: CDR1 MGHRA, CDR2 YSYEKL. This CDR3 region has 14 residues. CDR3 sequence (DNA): TGCACCAGCAGCCAACGACTAGTAACAAGTGAGCAGTTCTTC. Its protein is CTSSQRLVTSEQFF.

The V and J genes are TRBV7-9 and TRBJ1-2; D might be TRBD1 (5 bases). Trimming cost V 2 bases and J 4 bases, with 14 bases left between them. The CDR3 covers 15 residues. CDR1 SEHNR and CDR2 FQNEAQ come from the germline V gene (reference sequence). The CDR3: CASSLMTRRGYGYTF. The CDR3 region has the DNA TGTGCCAGCAGCTTAATGACGCGGAGGGGCTATGGCTACACCTTC.

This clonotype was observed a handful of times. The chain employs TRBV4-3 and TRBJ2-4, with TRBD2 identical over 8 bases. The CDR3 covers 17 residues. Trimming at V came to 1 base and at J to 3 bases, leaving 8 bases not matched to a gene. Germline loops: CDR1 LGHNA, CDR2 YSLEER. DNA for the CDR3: TGCGCCAGCAGCCAAGGAACGGGACTAGGAGGCAAAAACATTCAGTACTTC. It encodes CASSQGTGLGGKNIQYF.

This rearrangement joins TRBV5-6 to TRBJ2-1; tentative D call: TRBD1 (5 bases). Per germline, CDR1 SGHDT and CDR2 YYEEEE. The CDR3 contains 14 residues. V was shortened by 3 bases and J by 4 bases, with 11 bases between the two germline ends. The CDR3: CASSSPQVYNEQFF. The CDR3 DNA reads TGTGCCAGCAGCTCCCCACAGGTTTACAATGAGCAGTTCTTC.

The CDR3 protein is CASSTGWGTDTQYF. As DNA, the CDR3 is TGTGCCAGCAGTACAGGTTGGGGCACAGATACGCAGTATTTT. The gene calls are TRBV12-3 or TRBV12-4 and TRBJ2-3, with a weak D call TRBD1 (5 bases). The CDR3 covers 14 residues. Trimming left V 5 bases short and J 1 base short, with 10 bases between.

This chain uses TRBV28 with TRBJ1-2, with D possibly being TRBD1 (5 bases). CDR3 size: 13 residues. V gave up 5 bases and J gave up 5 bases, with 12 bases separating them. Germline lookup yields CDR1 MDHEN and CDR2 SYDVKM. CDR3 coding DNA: TGTGCCAGCAGTGTTGCTTCAGGGTATGGCTACACCTTC. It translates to CASSVASGYGYTF.

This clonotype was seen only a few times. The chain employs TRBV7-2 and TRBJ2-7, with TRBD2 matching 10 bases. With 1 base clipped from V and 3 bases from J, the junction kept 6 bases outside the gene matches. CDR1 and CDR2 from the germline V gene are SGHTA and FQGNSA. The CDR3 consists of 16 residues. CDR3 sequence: CASSLDRRTSGYEQYF. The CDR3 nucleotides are TGTGCCAGCAGCTTAGACCGACGGACTAGCGGCTACGAGCAGTACTTC.